This TCR beta chain was recovered during a study of blood T cell repertoires in COVID-19. Study overall: Samples came from the United States, Italy and Spain, spanning acute and convalescent COVID-19. Sample material is recorded as cDNA or gDNA derived from T cells, B-cell-depleted T cells, or PBMCs.

Original methodology: Amplification with reference gene primers provided the estimates of nucleated cell counts. Clones were read by immunoSEQ multiplex PCR, and TCRdb kept only the in-frame ones, dropping some. The V and J calls and clone size were taken over from that table, and D and trimming were inferred from the DNA. The repertoire has roughly 67,000 clones, more than 70% of them found once; the top ten carry 7.5% to 9%. The J segment lost 6 bases and the V segment lost 4 bases, leaving 9 bases of the junction unmatched. The CDR3 consists of 16 residues. In germline, CDR1 is SGHDN, CDR2 FVKESK.

This TCR came from a man aged 45-65 years with active COVID-19. This chain connects TRBV14 to TRBJ2-1; 10 bases line up with TRBD2. The sequenced sample was peripheral blood. CDR3 sequence: CASSPPQRGGLNEQFF. The CDR3 DNA reads TGTGCCAGCAGCCCGCCCCAGCGGGGGGGCCTCAATGAGCAGTTCTTC.